This TCR beta chain stems from a study of Tregs in tolerant kidney transplant recipients. Study observations and caveats: Biological reproducibility was not directly addressed in this study.

About this clone: Its antigen is still unknown.

V was clipped by 5 bases and J by 5 bases, with 16 bases between them. This CDR3 spans 15 amino acids. Germline CDR1 SGHVS, CDR2 FNYEAQ. Thawed PBMCs were FACS-sorted into unstimulated CD4+CD25+CD127- regulatory T cells, CD4+CD25- non-regulatory cells, CD4 and CD8 cells. Some clones are missing from TCRdb's copy, which holds only in-frame ones; the method was immunoSEQ multiplex PCR. The data show tens of thousands of clones, 70% to 90% seen once. This TCR was recovered from a human donor who received a combined kidney and bone marrow transplant. Material: Tregs from blood, obtained before the transplant. This chain connects TRBV7-6 to TRBJ2-1; TRBD2 might be the D (6 bases). This CDR3 reads CASSGRGAGHNEQFF. The CDR3 DNA sequence: TGTGCCAGCAGCGGCCGGGGAGCGGGCCACAATGAGCAGTTCTTC.